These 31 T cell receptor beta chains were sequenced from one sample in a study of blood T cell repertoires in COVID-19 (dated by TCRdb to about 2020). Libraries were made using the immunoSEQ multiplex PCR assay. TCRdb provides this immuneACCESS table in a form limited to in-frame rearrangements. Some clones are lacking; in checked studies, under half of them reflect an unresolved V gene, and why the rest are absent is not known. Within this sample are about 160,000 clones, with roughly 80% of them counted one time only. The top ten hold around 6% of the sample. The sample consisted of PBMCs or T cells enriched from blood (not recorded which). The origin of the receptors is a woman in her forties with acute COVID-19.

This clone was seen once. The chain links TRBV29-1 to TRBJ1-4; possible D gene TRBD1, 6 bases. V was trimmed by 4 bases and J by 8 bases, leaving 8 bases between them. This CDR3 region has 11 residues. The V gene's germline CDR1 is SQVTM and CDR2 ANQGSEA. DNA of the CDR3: TGCAGCGTTGTCAGGGGAGAAAAACTGTTTTTT. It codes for CSVVRGEKLFF.

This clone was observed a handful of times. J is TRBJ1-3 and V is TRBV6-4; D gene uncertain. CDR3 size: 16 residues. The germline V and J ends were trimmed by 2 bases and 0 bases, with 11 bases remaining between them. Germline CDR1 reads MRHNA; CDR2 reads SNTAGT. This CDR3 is CASSDRTIHSGNTIYF. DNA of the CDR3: TGTGCCAGCAGTGACAGAACTATCCACTCTGGAAACACCATATATTTT.

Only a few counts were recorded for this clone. DNA of the CDR3: TGCAGCGTGAGGACTAGCGGGATGCTTAATGAGCAGTTCTTC. The encoded protein is CSVRTSGMLNEQFF. This sequence joins TRBV29-1 and TRBJ2-1; TRBD2 matches at 12 bases. Germline V gene data show CDR1 as SQVTM and CDR2 as ANQGSEA. The CDR3 runs 14 residues. J was trimmed by 7 bases and V by 6 bases; bases with no gene match: 7.

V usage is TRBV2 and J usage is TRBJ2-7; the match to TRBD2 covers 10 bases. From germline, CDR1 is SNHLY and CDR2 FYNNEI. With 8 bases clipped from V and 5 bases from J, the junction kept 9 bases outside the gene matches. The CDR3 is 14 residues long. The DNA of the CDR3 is TGTGCCAGCGCAATGGATAGCGGGAGGAACGAGCAGTACTTC. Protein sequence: CASAMDSGRNEQYF. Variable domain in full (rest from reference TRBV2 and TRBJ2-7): EPEVTQTPSHQVTQMGQEVILRCVPISNHLYFYWYRQILGQKVEFLVSFYNNEISEKSEIFDDQFSVERPDGSNFTLKIRSTKLEDSAMYFCASAMDSGRNEQYFGPGTRLTVT.

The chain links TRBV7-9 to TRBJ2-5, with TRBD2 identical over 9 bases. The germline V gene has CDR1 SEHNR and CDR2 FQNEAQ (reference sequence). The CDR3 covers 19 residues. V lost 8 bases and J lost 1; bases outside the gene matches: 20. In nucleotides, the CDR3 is TGTGCCAGCGGCTCCGGGGGCGGGAGGGCCGCTAGCAGCCAAGAGACCCAGTACTTC. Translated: CASGSGGGRAASSQETQYF.

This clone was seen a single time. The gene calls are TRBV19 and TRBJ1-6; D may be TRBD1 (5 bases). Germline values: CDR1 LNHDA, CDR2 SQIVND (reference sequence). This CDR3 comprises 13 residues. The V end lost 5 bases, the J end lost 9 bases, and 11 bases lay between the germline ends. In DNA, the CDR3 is TGTGCCAGTAGTGGTCAGGGCCGTTCACCCCTCCACTTT. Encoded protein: CASSGQGRSPLHF.

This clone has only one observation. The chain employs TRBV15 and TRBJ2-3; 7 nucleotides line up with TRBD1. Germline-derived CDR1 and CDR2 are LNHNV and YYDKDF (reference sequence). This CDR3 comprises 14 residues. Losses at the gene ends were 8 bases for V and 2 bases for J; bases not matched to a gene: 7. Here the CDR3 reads CATVGTADTDTQYF. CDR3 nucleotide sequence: TGTGCCACCGTGGGGACAGCTGACACAGATACGCAGTATTTT.

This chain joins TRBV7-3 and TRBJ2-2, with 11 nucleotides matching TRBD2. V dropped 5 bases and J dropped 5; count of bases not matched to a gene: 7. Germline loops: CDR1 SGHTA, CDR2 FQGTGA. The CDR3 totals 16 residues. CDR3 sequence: CASSRTSGSQTGELFF. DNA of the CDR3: TGTGCCAGCAGCCGAACTAGCGGGAGTCAAACCGGGGAGCTGTTTTTT.

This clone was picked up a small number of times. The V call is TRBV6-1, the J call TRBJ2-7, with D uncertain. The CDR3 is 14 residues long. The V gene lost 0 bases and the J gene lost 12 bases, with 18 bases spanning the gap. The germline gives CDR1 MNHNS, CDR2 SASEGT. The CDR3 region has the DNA TGTGCCAGCAGTGAAGCAAGAGGTTCATCCCAGCCGTACGTC. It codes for CASSEARGSSQPYV.

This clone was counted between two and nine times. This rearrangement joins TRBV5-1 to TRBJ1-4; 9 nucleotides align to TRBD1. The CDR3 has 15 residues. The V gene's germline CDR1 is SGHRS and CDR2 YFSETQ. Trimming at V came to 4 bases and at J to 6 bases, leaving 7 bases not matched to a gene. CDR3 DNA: TGCGCCAGCAGCGGCGGACAGGGGCGATATGAAAAACTGTTTTTT. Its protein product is CASSGGQGRYEKLFF.

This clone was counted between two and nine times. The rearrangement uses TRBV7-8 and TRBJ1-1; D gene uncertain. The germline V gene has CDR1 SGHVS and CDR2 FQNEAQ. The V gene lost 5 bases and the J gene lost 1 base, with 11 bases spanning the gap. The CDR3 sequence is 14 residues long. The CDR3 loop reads CASSPREGNTEAFF. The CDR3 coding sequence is TGTGCCAGCAGCCCCCGGGAAGGGAACACTGAAGCTTTCTTT.

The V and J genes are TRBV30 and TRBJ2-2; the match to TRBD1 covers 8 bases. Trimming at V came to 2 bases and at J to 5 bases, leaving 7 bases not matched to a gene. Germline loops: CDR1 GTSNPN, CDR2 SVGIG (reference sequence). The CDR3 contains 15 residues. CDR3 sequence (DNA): TGTGCCTGGAGTCCAGGGACAGGAAGAACCGGGGAGCTGTTTTTT. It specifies CAWSPGTGRTGELFF.

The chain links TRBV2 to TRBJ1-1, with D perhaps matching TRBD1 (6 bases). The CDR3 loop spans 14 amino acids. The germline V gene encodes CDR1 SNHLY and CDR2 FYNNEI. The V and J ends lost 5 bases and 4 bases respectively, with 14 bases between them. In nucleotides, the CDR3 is TGTGCCAGCAGTTACAGGGTAAGGGGCACTGAAGCTTTCTTT. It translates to CASSYRVRGTEAFF.

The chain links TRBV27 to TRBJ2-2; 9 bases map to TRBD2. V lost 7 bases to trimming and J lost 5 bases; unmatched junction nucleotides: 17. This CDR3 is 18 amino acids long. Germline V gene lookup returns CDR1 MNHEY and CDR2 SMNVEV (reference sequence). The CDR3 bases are TGTGCCAGCACCCCAAGGAATAGCGGGAGTAGGGGGACCGGGGAGCTGTTTTTT. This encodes CASTPRNSGSRGTGELFF.

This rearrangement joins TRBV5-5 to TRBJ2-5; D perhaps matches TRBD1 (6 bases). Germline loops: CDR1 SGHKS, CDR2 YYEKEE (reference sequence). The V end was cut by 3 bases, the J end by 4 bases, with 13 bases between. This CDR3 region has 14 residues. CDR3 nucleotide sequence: TGTGCCAGCAGCTACTTCGACAGGCCAGAGACCCAGTACTTC. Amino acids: CASSYFDRPETQYF.

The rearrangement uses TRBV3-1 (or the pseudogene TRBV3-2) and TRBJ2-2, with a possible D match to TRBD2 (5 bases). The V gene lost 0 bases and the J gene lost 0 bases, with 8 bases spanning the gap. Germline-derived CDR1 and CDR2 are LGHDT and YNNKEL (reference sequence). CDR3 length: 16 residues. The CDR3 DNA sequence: TGTGCCAGCAGCCAAGATGCGGGTGCGAACACCGGGGAGCTGTTTTTT. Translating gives CASSQDAGANTGELFF.

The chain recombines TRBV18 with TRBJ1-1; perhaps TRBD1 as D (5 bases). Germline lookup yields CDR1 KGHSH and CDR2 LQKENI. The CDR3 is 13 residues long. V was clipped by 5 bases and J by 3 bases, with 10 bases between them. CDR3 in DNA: TGTGCCAGCTCAAAGGCGGGGGACACTGAAGCTTTCTTT. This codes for CASSKAGDTEAFF.

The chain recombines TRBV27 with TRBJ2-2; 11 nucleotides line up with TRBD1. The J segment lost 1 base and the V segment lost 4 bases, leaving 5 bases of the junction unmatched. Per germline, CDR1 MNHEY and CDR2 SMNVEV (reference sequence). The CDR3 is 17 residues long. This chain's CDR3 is CASSSDRGRVNTGELFF. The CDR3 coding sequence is TGTGCCAGCAGTTCGGACAGGGGGCGGGTGAACACCGGGGAGCTGTTTTTT.

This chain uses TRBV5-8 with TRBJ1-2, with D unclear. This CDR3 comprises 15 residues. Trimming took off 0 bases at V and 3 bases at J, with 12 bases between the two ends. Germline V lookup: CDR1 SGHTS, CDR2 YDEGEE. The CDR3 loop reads CASSLGRRQDYGYTF. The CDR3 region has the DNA TGTGCCAGCAGCTTGGGTCGAAGGCAGGACTATGGCTACACCTTC.

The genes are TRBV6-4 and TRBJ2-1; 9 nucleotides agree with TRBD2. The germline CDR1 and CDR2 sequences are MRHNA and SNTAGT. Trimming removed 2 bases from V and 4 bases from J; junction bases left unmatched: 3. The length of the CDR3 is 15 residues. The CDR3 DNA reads TGTGCCAGCAGTGACGGAACTAGCGGGTACAATGAGCAGTTCTTC. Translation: CASSDGTSGYNEQFF.

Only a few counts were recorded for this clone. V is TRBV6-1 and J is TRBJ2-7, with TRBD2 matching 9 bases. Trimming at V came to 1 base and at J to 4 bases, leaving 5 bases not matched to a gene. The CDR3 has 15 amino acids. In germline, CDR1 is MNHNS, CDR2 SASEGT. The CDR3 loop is CASSEDVSGSYEQYV. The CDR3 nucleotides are TGTGCCAGCAGTGAAGACGTTAGCGGGAGTTACGAGCAGTACGTC.

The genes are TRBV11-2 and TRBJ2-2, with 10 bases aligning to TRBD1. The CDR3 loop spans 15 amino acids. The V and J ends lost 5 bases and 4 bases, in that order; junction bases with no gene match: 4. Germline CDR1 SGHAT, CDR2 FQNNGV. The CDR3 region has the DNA TGTGCCAGCAGCCGACAGGGGGCGGGCACCGGGGAGCTGTTTTTT. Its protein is CASSRQGAGTGELFF.

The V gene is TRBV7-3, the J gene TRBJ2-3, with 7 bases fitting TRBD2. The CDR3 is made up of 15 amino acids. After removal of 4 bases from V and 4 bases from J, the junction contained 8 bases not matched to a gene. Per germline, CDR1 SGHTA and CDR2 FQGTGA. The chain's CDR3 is CASSSSGASSDTQYF. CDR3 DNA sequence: TGTGCCAGCAGCTCGAGCGGGGCAAGCTCAGATACGCAGTATTTT.

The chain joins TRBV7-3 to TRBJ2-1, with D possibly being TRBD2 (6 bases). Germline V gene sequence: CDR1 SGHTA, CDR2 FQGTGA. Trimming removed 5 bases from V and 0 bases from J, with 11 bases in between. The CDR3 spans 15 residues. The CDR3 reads CASSRDSSSYNEQFF. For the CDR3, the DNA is TGTGCCAGCAGCCGGGACTCGAGCTCCTACAATGAGCAGTTCTTC.

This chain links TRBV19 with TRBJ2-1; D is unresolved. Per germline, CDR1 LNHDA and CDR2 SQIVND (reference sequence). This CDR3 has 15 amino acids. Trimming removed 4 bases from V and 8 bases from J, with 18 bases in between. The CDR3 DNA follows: TGTGCCAGTAGTACTCTTCAGTCCAATGGGCATGAGCAGTTCTTC. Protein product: CASSTLQSNGHEQFF.

This CDR3 reads CASSLSLGLATVGTDTQYF. Here the CDR3 DNA reads TGTGCCAGCAGCTTAAGTTTGGGACTAGCGACGGTGGGCACAGATACGCAGTATTTT. The chain joins TRBV11-2 to TRBJ2-3; TRBD2 aligns across 10 bases. The CDR3 sequence is 19 residues long. Germline CDR1 SGHAT, CDR2 FQNNGV. V was pared by 2 bases and J by 1 base, with 12 bases of the junction left unmatched.

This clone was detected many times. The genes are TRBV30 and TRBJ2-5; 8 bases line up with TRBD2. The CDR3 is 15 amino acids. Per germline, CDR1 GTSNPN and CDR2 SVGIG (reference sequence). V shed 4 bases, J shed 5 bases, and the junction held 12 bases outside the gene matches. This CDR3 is CAWTSGGRSVETQYF. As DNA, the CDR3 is TGTGCCTGGACTTCTGGCGGGAGGAGCGTCGAGACCCAGTACTTC.

For the CDR3, the DNA is TGTGCCAGCAGCGCAATTAGCGGGAACTACAATGAGCAGTTCTTC. It specifies CASSAISGNYNEQFF. J is TRBJ2-1 and V is TRBV9; TRBD2 matches 8 bases. The V gene's germline CDR1 is SGDLS and CDR2 YYNGEE. V dropped 3 bases and J dropped 3; count of bases not matched to a gene: 5. CDR3 length: 15 amino acids.

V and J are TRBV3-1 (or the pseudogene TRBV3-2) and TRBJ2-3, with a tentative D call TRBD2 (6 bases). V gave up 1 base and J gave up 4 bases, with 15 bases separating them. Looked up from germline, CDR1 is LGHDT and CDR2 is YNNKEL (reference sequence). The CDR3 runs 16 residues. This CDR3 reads CASSQVTPGGSDTQYF. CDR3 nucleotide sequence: TGTGCCAGCAGCCAAGTGACCCCCGGAGGGTCAGATACGCAGTATTTT.

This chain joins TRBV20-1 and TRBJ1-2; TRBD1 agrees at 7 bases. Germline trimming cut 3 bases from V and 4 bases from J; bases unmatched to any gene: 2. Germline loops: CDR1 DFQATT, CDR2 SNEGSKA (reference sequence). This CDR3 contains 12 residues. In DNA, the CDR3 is TGCAGTGCTAGTAGGGACAGCTATGGCTACACCTTC. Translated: CSASRDSYGYTF.

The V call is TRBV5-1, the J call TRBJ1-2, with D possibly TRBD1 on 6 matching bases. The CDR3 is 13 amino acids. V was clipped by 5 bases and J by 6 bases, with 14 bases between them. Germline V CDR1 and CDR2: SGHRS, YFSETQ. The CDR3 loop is CASRYRESDGYTF. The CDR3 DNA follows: TGCGCCAGCAGATACAGGGAAAGCGATGGCTACACCTTC.